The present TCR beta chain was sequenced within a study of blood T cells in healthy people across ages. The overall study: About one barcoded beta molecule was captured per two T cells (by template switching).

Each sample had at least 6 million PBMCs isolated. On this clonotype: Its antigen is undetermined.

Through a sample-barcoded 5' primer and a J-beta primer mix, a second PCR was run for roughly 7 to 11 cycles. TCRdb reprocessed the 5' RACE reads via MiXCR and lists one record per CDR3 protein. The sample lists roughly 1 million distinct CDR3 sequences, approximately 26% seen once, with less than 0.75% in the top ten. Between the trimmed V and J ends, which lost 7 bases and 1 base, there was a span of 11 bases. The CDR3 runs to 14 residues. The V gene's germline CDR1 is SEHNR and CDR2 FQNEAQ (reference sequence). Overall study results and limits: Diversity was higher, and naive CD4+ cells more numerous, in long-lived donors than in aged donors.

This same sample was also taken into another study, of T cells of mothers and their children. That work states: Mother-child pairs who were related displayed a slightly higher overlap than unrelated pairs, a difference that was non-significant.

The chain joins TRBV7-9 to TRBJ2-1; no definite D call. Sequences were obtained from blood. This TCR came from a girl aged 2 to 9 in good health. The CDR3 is CASTTDSSYNEQFF. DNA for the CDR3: TGTGCCAGCACCACAGATTCTTCCTACAATGAGCAGTTCTTC.